This TCR beta chain was sequenced during a study of molecular identifiers for immune sequencing clone quantification. Broader study findings: Beyond 20 RNA copies, clones held over 98% of effector molecules, compared with under 1% in naive cells. Highly expanded clones may be undercounted when identical TCR molecules share barcodes.

The authors built bulk TCR libraries by previously described methods with listed TCR primers. TCRdb itself ran the PCR reads through MiXCR, one entry per CDR3 protein. The data contain around 100,000 distinct CDR3 sequences, around 37% of them singletons. This clonotype has just a few counts. Its antigen is undetermined. The CDR3 covers 14 residues. V gave up 0 bases and J gave up 4 bases, with 11 bases separating them. Germline CDR1 SGHTS, CDR2 YDEGEE. In the sort, naive CD8 T cells were defined as CD8+CD4-CCR7+CD45RA+. The sample was naive CD8+ T cells from blood, with Jurkat cell RNA spiked in. Subset reported: FACS-sorted CD8+CD4-CCR7+CD45RA+ naive T cells. The source of this sequence is a human donor in good health. Some libraries in this study had Jurkat cell RNA spiked in. The chain couples TRBV5-8 to TRBJ2-7; a weak D match, TRBD1 (6 bases). The CDR3 loop is CASSLVGAPYEQYF. CDR3 in DNA: TGTGCCAGCAGCTTGGTGGGGGCACCGTACGAGCAGTACTTC.